This TCR beta chain was captured by sequencing in a study of cytomegalovirus exposure and HLA in healthy donors. Whole-study results and caveats: Among TCR beta chains of equal frequency, HLA-associated ones were more clonally expanded in a later analysis.

The PCR employed 60 Vbeta primers together with 13 Jbeta primers. The assay was immunoSEQ multiplex PCR, and TCRdb's table has in-frame clones only and misses some. The sample yields approximately 170,000 clones, more than 80% seen once. To note about this clone: Its antigen is undetermined.

This CDR3 spans 13 amino acids. Germline V gene data show CDR1 as KGHSH and CDR2 as LQKENI. Trimming took 3 bases from V and 1 from J, leaving 4 bases between them. Sequencing used PBMCs. This sequence joins TRBV18 and TRBJ1-5, with no clear D. The TCR originated in a male donor in good health and CMV-seronegative. CDR3 region: CASSPLSNQPQHF. The CDR3 DNA is TGTGCCAGCTCACCTCTGAGCAATCAGCCCCAGCATTTT.